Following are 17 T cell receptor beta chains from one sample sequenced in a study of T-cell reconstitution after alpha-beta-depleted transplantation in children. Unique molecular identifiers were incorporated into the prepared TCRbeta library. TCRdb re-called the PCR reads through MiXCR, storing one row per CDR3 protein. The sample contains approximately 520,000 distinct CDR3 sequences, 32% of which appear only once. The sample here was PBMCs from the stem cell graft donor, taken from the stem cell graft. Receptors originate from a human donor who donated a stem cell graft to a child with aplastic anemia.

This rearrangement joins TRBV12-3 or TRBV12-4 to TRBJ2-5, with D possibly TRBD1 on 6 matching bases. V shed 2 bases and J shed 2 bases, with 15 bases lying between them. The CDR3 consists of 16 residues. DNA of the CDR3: TGTGCCAGCAGTTTAAAGGGCCCCGGACAGCAAGAGACCCAGTACTTC. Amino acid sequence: CASSLKGPGQQETQYF.

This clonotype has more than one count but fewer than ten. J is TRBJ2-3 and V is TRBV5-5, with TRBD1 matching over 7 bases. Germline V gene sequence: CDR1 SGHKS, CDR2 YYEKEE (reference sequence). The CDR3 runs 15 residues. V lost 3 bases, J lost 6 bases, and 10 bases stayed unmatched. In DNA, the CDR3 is TGTGCCAGCAGCTCGACAGGGTTTCAGTCTGATACGCAGTATTTT. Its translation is CASSSTGFQSDTQYF.

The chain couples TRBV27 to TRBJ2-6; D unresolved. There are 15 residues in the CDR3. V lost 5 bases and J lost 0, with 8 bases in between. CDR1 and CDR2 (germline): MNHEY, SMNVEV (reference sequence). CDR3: CASSGTDSGANVLTF. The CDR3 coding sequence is TGTGCCAGCAGTGGAACAGACTCTGGGGCCAACGTCCTGACTTTC.

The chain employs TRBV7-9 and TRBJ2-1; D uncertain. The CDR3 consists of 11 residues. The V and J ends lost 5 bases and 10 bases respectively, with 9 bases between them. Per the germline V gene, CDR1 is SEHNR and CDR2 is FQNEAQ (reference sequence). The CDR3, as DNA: TGTGCCAGCAGCCAGAGTCAAGAGCAGTTCTTC. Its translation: CASSQSQEQFF.

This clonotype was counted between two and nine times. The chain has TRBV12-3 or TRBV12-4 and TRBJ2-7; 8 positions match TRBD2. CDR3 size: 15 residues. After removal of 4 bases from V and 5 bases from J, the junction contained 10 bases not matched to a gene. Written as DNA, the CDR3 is TGTGCCAGCAGTTCCTGGACTAGCCGTTCCCACGAGCAGTACTTC. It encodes CASSSWTSRSHEQYF.

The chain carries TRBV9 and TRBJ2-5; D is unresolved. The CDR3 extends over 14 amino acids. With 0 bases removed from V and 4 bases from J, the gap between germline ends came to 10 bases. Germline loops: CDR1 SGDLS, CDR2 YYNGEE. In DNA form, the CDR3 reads TGTGCCAGCAGCGTAGGGGATATCCCAGAGACCCAGTACTTC. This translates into CASSVGDIPETQYF.

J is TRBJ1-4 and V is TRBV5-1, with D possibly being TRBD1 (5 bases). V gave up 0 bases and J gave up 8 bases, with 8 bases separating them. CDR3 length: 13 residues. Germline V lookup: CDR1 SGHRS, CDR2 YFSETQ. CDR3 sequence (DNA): TGCGCCAGCAGCTTGGGTCCAGGGGAAAAACTGTTTTTT. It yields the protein CASSLGPGEKLFF.

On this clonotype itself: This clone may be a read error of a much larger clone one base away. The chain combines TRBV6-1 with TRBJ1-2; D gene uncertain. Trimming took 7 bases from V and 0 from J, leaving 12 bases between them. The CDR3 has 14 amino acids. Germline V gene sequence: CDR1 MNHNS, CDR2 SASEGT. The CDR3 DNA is TGTGCCAGCACCGAGCACAGAGCTAACTATGGCTACACCTTC. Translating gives CASTEHRANYGYTF.

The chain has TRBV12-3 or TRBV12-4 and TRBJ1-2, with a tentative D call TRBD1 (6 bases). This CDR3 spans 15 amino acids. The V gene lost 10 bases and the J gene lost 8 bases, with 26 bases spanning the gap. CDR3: CANDYAGGDALGYTF. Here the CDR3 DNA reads TGTGCCAACGACTATGCGGGGGGCGATGCTCTCGGCTACACCTTC.

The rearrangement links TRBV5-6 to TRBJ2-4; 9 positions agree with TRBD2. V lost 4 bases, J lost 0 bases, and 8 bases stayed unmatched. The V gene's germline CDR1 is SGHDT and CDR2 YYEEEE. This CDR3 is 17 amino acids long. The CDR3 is CASSLEGLAIAKNIQYF. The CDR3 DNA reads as TGTGCCAGCAGCCTGGAGGGACTAGCCATAGCCAAAAACATTCAGTACTTC. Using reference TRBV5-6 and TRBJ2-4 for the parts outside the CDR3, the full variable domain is DAGVTQSPTHLIKTRGQQVTLRCSPKSGHDTVSWYQQALGQGPQFIFQYYEEEERQRGNFPDRFSGHQFPNYSSELNVNALLLGDSALYLCASSLEGLAIAKNIQYFGAGTRLSVL.

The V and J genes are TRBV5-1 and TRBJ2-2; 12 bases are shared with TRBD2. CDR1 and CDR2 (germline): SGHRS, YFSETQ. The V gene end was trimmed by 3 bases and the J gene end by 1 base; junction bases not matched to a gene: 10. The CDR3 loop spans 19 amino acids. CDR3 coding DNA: TGCGCCAGCAGCTGGGGACTAGCGGGTCCCGAACTGAACACCGGGGAGCTGTTTTTT. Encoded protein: CASSWGLAGPELNTGELFF.

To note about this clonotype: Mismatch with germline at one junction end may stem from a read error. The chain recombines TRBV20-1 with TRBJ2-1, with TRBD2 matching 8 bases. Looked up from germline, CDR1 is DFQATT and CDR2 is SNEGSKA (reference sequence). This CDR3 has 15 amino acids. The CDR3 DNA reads TGCTGTGCTACGAGGGTAGCGGGGCCGAACAATGAGCAGTTCTTC. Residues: CCATRVAGPNNEQFF.

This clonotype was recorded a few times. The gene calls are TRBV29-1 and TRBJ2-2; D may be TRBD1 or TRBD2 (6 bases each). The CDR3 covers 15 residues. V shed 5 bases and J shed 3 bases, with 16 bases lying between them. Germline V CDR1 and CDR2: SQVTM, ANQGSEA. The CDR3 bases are TGCAGCGTTACCCCCCAAGGGGGGCACACCGGGGAGCTGTTTTTT. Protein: CSVTPQGGHTGELFF.

CDR3 DNA: TGCGCCAGCAGCCAAGATTTGCACACTGAAGCTTTCTTT. This codes for CASSQDLHTEAFF. The V gene is TRBV4-3, the J gene TRBJ1-1; D unclear. CDR1 LGHNA and CDR2 YSLEER come from the germline V gene. The CDR3 consists of 13 residues. The germline V and J ends were trimmed by 0 bases and 3 bases, with 5 bases remaining between them.

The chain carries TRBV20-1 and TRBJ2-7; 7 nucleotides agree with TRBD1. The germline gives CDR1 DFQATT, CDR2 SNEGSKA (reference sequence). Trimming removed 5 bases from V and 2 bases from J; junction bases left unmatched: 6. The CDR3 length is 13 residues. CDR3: CSASDRSTYEQYV. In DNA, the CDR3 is TGCAGTGCTTCGGACAGGTCGACCTACGAGCAGTACGTC.

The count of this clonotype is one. CDR3 protein: CATSRGASGSDEQFF. The CDR3 bases are TGTGCCACCAGCAGAGGGGCTAGCGGGAGTGATGAGCAGTTCTTC. This chain connects TRBV15 to TRBJ2-1; 10 bases map to TRBD2. CDR1 and CDR2 from the germline V gene are LNHNV and YYDKDF (reference sequence). The J segment lost 8 bases and the V segment lost 1 base, leaving 5 bases of the junction unmatched. The CDR3 extends over 15 amino acids.

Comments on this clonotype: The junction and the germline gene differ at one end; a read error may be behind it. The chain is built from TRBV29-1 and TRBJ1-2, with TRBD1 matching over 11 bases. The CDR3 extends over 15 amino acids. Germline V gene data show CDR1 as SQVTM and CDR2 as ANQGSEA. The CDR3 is CSVTRGTGGNDGYTF. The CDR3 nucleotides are TGCAGCGTTACCCGAGGGACAGGGGGTAACGATGGCTACACCTTC.